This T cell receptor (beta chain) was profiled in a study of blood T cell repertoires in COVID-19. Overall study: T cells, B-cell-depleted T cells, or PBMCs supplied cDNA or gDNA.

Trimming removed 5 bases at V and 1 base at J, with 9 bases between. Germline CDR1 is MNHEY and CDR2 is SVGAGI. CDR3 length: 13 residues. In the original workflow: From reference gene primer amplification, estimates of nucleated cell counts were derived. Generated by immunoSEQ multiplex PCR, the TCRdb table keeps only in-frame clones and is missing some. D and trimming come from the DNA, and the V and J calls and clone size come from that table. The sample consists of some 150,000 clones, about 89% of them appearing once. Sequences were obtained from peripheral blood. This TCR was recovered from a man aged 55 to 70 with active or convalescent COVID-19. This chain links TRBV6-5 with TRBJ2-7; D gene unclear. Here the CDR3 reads CASSRLSSYEQYF. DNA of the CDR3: TGTGCCAGCAGTCGTTTATCGTCCTACGAGCAGTACTTC.